This T cell receptor beta chain is drawn from a study of identical twins (dated by TCRdb to about 2016). Notes on the research overall: To test whether fetal clonotypes persist, this study deep-sequenced TCR alpha and beta repertoires from monozygotic twins, from unrelated adults of various ages, and from cord blood. Replicate twin experiments were performed at different times using different library preparation protocols to rule out contamination.

This clonotype is termed medium-sized (0.01 to 0.1%). Its specific antigen is unknown. One base away there is no much larger clone; base qualities are not given. Spanning cysteine to phenylalanine, the CDR3 consists of 13 amino acids. Just CDR3 DNA is preserved here, 39 bases in frame from base 1. Sequences SQVTM (CDR1) and ANQGSEA (CDR2) are obtained from the germline V gene. The germline ends are 16 bases apart after V is trimmed by 6 bases and J by 7 bases. The library was obtained by 5' RACE. For sequencing, an Illumina HiSeq 2000 was employed. Template switching introduced a universal primer binding site; the final cDNA contained a unique molecular identifier, enabling accurate counting of TCR cDNA molecules. Specific primers in the conserved constant-segment region were used to synthesize first-strand cDNA for TCR alpha and beta chains. To control for contamination, each cDNA library was double barcoded with a SMART-Mk sample barcode plus Illumina barcodes. Two successive PCR steps introduced TruSeq adapter sequences along with Illumina sample barcodes. Sequencing of the TCR alpha and beta cDNA libraries was done on the Illumina HiSeq platform using custom primers. The source study handled its data this way. Unique molecular identifiers were extracted from raw reads with MiGEC, and CDR3 positions were determined with MiXCR. Recombination models were inferred per individual with the repgenHMM and IGoR tools using an EM algorithm. Shared clonotype analysis was performed with the tcR package in R, normalizing sharing by the product of cloneset sizes. To study raw recombination free of thymic and clonal selection effects, out-of-frame nonproductive sequences were analyzed. TCRdb handled the public reads itself, with Q25 trimming in fastp and clone calling in MiXCR, and kept productive beta chains. Rows are combined by CDR3 protein, so each entry shows the most common genes and DNA. What appears here as the V and J calls and clone size reflects TCRdb's work, not the paper's. In this sample the table shows over 600,000 distinct CDR3 sequences, around 20% of which occur a single time. Clones ranked in the top ten supply around 4.5% of the sample.

Only healthy Caucasian donors were included. Three pairs of female monozygotic twins, all aged roughly 18 to 29 years, made up the twin cohort. The RNA used for TCR libraries was isolated from peripheral blood mononuclear cells. General findings and caveats noted by the study authors: Compared with coincidental sharing between unrelated individuals, out-of-frame TCR alpha sequences shared between twins had an excess of sequences with low generation probability. Zero-insertion analyses could be partly confounded by invariant T cells such as MAIT and iNKT, although diverse VJ usage argued against such confounding for most clonotypes. Out-of-frame TCR alpha sharing in monozygotic twins was systematically underestimated by recombination models, whereas sharing between unrelated individuals was in agreement with the recombination models. Abundant cord blood beta clonotypes had fewer insertions, young adult naive repertoires showed a similar but weaker trend, and memory repertoires showed no such trend. Because the same donors could not be followed over many years, the conclusions relied on cross-sectional statistical analysis. The excess sharing between twins in beta out-of-frame sequences was weaker because fewer shared sequences reduced the signal-to-noise ratio.

In addition, the sample was reused for a study of T cells expressing NK-cell markers. The second publication reports: Three sorted T-cell subsets (CD3+CD56+NKG2C+, CD3+CD56+NKG2C- and CD3+CD56-NKG2C+) from several donors had their TCR beta-chain repertoires profiled. Among the eight sequenced donors, only one was HCMV-seronegative, while the other seven were HCMV-seropositive. In several experiments an anti-gammadeltaTCR antibody was added to restrict sorting to alphabetaTCR-expressing T cells. In a handful of donors, the dominant CD3+CD56+NKG2C+ clonotypes were among the top 10 CD8+ clonotypes and accounted for roughly 1.0-8% of CD8+ T cells. Those dominant clonotypes were again the most abundant among CD3+CD56-NKG2C+ cells in a few donors, at about 25-60.1%. Whether the expanded NKG2C-expressing T cell clones were specific for HCMV antigens was left unclear. All eight donors whose samples were sequenced were randomly selected healthy volunteers, three of them men and five women. To determine HCMV serostatus, a commercial ELISA kit was used to detect HCMV-specific IgG in serum. For about 6 donors, bulk peripheral blood T-cell repertoires were additionally sequenced from unsorted PBMC. Reads were demultiplexed and grouped by UMI with MIGEC, and clonotypes were assembled and quantified with MiTCR. To exclude erroneous sequences, any TCR cDNA sequence not supported by at least two reads was discarded. The tcR package was used for downstream repertoire analysis, and clonotypes were matched between fractions using CDR3 nucleotide sequence together with V segment. VDJmatch was used to annotate antigen specificity against VDJdb, with one amino acid substitution in CDR3 allowed.

The chain is encoded by TRBV29-1 joined to TRBJ1-5; the D gene is possibly TRBD1, with 5 bases matching. This receptor was identified in a woman between 18 and 30 years old in good health. Sequencing was carried out using PBMCs. The bases are TGCAGCGTCTCTGAAGGGGCTGGCCAGCCCCAGCATTTT. This sequence encodes CSVSEGAGQPQHF.